The clone carrying this TCR beta chain was picked up one time. Its antigen is not identified. CDR3 length equals 15 residues. Germline-derived CDR1 and CDR2 are SEHNR and FQNEAQ (reference sequence). V was clipped by 2 bases and J by 7 bases, with 14 bases between them. This sample stems from a study of radiotherapy plus CTLA-4 blockade in lung cancer. The method was immunoSEQ multiplex PCR; TCRdb's version includes in-frame clones alone and lacks a portion of them. The data hold about 76,000 clones, with about 84% observed a single time. Broader study findings: After radiotherapy and ipilimumab, tumor-derived clones expanded in peripheral blood. Per reports, early blood T cell clone dynamics, plus interferon-beta, forecast response most strongly.

CTLA-4 blockade using ipilimumab, together with focal radiation, was received by patients with chemo-refractory metastatic non-small-cell lung cancer. This clonotype originated in a human donor with non-small cell lung cancer who had stable disease on radiotherapy plus ipilimumab. The chain uses TRBV7-9 and TRBJ1-4; no clear D. The source was peripheral blood, collected from a patient treated with radiotherapy plus ipilimumab. The CDR3 nucleotides are TGTGCCAGCAGCTTAAATTTACGTGGGAGTGAAAAACTGTTTTTT. Amino acid sequence: CASSLNLRGSEKLFF. The full variable domain, completed using reference TRBV7-9 and TRBJ1-4, is DTGVSQNPRHKITKRGQNVTFRCDPISEHNRLYWYRQTLGQGPEFLTYFQNEAQLEKSRLLSDRFSAERPKGSFSTLEIQRTEQGDSAMYLCASSLNLRGSEKLFFGSGTQLSVL.